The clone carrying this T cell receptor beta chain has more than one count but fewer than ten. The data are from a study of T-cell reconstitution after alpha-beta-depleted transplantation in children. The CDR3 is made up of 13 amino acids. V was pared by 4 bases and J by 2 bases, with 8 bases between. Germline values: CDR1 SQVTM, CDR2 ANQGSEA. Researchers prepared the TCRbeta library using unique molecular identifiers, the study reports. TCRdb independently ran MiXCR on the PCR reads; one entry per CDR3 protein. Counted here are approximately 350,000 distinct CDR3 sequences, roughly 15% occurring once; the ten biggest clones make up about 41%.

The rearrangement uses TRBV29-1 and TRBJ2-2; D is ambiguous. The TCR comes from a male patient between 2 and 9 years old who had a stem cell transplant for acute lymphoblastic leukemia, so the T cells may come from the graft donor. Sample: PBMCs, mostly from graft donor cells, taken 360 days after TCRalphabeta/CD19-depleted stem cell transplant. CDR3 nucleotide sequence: TGCAGCGTTGTTTTAGCAAACACCGGGGAGCTGTTTTTT. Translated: CSVVLANTGELFF.